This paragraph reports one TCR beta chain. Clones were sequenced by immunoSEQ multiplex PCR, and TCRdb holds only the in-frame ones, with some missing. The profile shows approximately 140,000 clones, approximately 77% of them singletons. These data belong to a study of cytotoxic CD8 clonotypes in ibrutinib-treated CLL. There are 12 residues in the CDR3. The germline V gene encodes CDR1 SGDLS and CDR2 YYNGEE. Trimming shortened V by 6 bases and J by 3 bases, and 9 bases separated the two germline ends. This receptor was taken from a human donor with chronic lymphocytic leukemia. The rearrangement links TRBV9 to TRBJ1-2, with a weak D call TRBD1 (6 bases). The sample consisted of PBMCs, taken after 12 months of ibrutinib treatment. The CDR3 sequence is CASTRTDYGYTF. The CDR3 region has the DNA TGTGCCAGCACCAGGACAGACTATGGCTACACCTTC.